This T cell receptor beta chain emerged from a study of cytomegalovirus exposure and HLA in healthy donors. PCR primers comprised 60 Vbeta and 13 Jbeta primers. The table came from immunoSEQ multiplex PCR; TCRdb's copy has only in-frame clones and leaves some out. The table shows approximately 70,000 clones, with around two thirds occurring only once. With respect to this clone: Its specificity is not known.

Germline CDR1 is SGHDN and CDR2 is FVKESK. The V end lost 1 base, the J end lost 1 base, and 10 bases lay between the germline ends. This CDR3 spans 15 amino acids. Study results and caveats: Researchers reported in a later analysis that a missense DCLRE1C variant was tied to TCR beta V- and J-gene trimming.

The source material was PBMCs. The chain combines TRBV14 with TRBJ2-5; D is perhaps TRBD1 (5 bases). The receptor was derived from a human donor in good health. The CDR3 is CASSQVRTPQETQYF. As DNA, the CDR3 is TGTGCCAGCAGCCAAGTAAGGACACCCCAAGAGACCCAGTACTTC.